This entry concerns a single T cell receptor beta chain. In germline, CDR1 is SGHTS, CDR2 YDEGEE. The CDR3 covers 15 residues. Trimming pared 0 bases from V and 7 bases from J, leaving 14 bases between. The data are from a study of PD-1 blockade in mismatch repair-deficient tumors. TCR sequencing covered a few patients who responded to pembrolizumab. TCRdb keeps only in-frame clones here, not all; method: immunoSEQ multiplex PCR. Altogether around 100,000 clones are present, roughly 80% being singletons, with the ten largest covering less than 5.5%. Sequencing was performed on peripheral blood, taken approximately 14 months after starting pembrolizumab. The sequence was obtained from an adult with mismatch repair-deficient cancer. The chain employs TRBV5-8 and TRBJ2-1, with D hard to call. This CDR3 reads CASSLGAAPLNEQFF. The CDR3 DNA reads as TGTGCCAGCAGCTTGGGGGCAGCTCCTCTAAATGAGCAGTTCTTC.